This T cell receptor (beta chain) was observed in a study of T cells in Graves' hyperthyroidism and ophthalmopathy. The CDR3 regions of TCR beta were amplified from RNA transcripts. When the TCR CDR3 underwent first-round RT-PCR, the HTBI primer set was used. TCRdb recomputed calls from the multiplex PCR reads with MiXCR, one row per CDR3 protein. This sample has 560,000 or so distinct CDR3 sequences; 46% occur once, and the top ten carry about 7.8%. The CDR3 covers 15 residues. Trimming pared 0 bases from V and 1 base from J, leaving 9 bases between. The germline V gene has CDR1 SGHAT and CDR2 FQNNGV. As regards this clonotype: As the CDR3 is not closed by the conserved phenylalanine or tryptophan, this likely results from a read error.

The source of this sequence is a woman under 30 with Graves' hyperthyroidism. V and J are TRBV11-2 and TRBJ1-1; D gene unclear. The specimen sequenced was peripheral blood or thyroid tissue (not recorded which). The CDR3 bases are TGTGCCAGCAGCTTAGACGCCCTCGCGAACACTGAAGCTTTCCTT. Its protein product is CASSLDALANTEAFL.